Following are 7 T cell receptor beta chains from one sample sequenced in a study of cytomegalovirus exposure and HLA in healthy donors (TCRdb year 2017). The library came from the immunoSEQ multiplex PCR assay. For the multiplex PCR, a mixture combining 60 forward primers for TCR Vbeta segments and 13 reverse primers for TCR Jbeta segments was used. TCRdb's version of the immuneACCESS table is confined to in-frame rearrangements and falls short of the full clone set. An unresolved V gene accounts for under half of the shortfall where checked; the remainder is of unknown origin. The sample table contains about 64,000 clones; only one count was recorded for roughly 68% of them. More than 2.5% of the sample rests with the top ten. The sequenced material came from PBMCs. These receptors were collected from a woman aged 45-65 years in good health and CMV-seronegative.

V usage is TRBV11-2 and J usage is TRBJ1-2; 10 bases map to TRBD1. CDR1 SGHAT and CDR2 FQNNGV come from the germline V gene. Trimming cost V 10 bases and J 2 bases; bases outside gene matches: 1. The CDR3 runs to 12 residues. CDR3 in amino acids: CATTGGNYGYTF. In DNA form, the CDR3 reads TGTGCCACGACAGGGGGCAACTATGGCTACACCTTC.

The DNA for the CDR3 is TGTGCCAGCAGCTTAGGGCTAGCGGTGGAGGGTGAGCAGTTCTTC. This codes for CASSLGLAVEGEQFF. V is TRBV7-2 and J is TRBJ2-1; 7 bases map to TRBD2. The CDR3 contains 15 residues. V lost 1 base and J lost 9; bases outside the gene matches: 9. Looked up from germline, CDR1 is SGHTA and CDR2 is FQGNSA.

This chain joins TRBV19 and TRBJ2-3; D is perhaps TRBD2 (6 bases). V was shortened by 3 bases and J by 4 bases, with 11 bases between the two germline ends. Germline CDR1 LNHDA, CDR2 SQIVND (reference sequence). This CDR3 is built from 14 residues. The CDR3 loop is CASSIISGPDTQYF. CDR3 in DNA: TGTGCCAGTAGTATTATTAGCGGCCCAGATACGCAGTATTTT. The full variable domain, completed using reference TRBV19 and TRBJ2-3, is DGGITQSPKYLFRKEGQNVTLSCEQNLNHDAMYWYRQDPGQGLRLIYYSQIVNDFQKGDIAEGYSVSREKKESFPLTVTSAQKNPTAFYLCASSIISGPDTQYFGPGTRLTVL.

The chain combines TRBV6-5 with TRBJ2-7, with 8 bases lining up with TRBD2. The CDR3 contains 15 residues. Germline CDR1 MNHEY, CDR2 SVGAGI. V was clipped by 5 bases and J by 3 bases; unmatched bases: 9. The CDR3 spells CASSPPGTRYYEQYF. CDR3 DNA: TGTGCCAGCAGTCCCCCCGGGACTAGATACTACGAGCAGTACTTC.

The rearrangement links TRBV4-3 to TRBJ2-2; TRBD2 aligns across 8 bases. The germline gives CDR1 LGHNA, CDR2 YSLEER. With 2 bases clipped from V and 4 bases from J, the junction kept 9 bases outside the gene matches. The CDR3 covers 17 residues. CDR3 loop: CASSQIAGSRVTGELFF. CDR3 nucleotides: TGCGCCAGCAGCCAAATAGCGGGAAGCAGGGTCACCGGGGAGCTGTTTTTT.

This clone was counted a single time. This chain connects TRBV28 to TRBJ2-3; 8 bases agree with TRBD2. Germline CDR1 and CDR2: MDHEN and SYDVKM. V dropped 5 bases and J dropped 5; count of bases not matched to a gene: 6. The CDR3 totals 14 residues. The DNA for the CDR3 is TGTGCCAGCAGTAGCGGGAGTCAGGTAGATACGCAGTATTTT. It encodes CASSSGSQVDTQYF. Looking up the rest from reference TRBV28 and TRBJ2-3 gives the full variable domain: DVKVTQSSRYLVKRTGEKVFLECVQDMDHENMFWYRQDPGLGLRLIYFSYDVKMKEKGDIPEGYSVSREKKERFSLILESASTNQTSMYLCASSSGSQVDTQYFGPGTRLTVL.

This chain joins TRBV5-1 and TRBJ2-1; no reliable D call. The germline V and J ends were trimmed by 1 base and 5 bases, with 10 bases remaining between them. The CDR3 has 14 residues. CDR1 is SGHRS, CDR2 YFSETQ, per germline. The CDR3 protein is CASSLQSENNEQFF. For the CDR3, the DNA is TGCGCCAGCAGCTTGCAGTCAGAAAACAATGAGCAGTTCTTC.